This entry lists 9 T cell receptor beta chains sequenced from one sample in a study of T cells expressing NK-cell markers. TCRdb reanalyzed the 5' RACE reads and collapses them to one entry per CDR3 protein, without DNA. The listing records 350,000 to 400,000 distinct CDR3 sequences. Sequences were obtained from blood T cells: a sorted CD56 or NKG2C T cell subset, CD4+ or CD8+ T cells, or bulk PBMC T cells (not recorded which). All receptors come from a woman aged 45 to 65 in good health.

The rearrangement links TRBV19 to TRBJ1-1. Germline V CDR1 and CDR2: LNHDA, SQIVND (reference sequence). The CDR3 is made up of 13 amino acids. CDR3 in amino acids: CASSISPNTEAFF.

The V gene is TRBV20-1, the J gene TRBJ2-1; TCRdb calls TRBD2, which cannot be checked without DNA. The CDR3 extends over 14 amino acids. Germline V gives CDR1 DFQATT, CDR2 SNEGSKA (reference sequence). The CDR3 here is CSARPRTRYNEQFF.

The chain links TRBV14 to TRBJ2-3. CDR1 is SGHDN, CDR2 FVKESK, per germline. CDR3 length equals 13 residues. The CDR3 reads CASNRYSGDTQYF.

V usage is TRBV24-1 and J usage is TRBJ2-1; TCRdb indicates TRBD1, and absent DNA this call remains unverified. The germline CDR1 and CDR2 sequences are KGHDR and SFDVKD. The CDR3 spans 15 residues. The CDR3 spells CATSDPLGGLGEQFF.

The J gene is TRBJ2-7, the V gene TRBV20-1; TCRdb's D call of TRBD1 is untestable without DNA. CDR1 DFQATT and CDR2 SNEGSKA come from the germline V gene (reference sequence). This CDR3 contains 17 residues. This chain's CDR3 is CSARDEVRRAKSYEQYF.

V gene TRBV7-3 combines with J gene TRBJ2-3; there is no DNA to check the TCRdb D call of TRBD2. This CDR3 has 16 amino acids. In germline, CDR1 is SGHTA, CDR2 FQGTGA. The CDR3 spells CASGRGTSGGTDTQYF.

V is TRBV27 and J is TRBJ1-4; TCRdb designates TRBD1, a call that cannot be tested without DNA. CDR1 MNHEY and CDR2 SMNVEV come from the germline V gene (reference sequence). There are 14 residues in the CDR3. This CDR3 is CASTSGTRSEKLFF.

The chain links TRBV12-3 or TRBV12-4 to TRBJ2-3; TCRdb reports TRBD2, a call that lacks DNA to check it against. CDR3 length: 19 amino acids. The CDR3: CASSPGLAGGAPSTDTQYF.

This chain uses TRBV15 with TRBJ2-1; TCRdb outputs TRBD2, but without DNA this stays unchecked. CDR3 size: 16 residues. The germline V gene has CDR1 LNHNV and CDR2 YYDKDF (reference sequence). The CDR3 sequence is CATSRGLAGVWNEQFF.